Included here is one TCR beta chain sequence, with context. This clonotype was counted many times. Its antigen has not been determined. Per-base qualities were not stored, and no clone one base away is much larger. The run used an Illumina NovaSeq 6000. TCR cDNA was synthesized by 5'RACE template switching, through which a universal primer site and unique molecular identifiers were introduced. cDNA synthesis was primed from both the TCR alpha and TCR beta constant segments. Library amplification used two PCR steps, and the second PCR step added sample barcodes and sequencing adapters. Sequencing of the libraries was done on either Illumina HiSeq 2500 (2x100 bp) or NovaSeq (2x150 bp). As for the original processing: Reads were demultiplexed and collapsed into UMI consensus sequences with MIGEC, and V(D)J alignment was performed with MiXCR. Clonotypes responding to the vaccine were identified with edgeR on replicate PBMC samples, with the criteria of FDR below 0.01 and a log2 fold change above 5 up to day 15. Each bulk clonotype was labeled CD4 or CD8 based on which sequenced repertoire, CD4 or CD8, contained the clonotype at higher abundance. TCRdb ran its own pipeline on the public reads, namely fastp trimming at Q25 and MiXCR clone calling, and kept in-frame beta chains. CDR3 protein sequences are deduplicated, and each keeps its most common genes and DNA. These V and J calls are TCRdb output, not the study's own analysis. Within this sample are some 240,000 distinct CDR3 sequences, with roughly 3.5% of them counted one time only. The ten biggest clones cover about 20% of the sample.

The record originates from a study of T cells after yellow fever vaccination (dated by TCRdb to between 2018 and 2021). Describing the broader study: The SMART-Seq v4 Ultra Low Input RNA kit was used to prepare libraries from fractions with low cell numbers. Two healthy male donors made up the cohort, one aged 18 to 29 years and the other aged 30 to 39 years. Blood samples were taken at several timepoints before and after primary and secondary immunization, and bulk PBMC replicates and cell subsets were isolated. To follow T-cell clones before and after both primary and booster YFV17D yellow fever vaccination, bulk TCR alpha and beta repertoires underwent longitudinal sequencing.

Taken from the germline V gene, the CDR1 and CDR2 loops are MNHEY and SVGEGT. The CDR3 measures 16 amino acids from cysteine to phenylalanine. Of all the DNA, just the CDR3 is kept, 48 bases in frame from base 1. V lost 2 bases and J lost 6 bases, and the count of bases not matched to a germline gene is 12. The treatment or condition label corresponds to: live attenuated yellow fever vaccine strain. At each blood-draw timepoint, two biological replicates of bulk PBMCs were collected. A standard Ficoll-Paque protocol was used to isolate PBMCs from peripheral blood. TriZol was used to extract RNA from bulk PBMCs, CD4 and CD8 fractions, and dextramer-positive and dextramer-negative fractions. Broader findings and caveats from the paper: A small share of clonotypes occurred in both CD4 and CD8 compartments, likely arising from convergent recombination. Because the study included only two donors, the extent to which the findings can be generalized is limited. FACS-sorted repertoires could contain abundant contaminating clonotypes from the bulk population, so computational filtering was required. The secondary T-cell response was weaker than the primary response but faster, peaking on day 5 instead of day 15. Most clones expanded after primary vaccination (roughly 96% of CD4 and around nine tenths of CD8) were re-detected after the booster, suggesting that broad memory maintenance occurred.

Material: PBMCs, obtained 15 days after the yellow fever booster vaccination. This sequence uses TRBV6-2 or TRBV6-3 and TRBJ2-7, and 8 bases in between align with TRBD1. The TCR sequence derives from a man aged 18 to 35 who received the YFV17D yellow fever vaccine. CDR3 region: CASSYPLLQGAFEQYF. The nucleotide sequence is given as TGTGCCAGCAGTTACCCCCTTCTCCAGGGGGCGTTCGAGCAGTACTTC.